The rows below give T cell receptor beta chains drawn from one sample of a study of tumor and adjacent non-tumor tissue in lung cancer. Each CDR3 protein gets one entry after TCRdb re-called the multiplex PCR reads with MiXCR. The table includes roughly 81,000 distinct CDR3 sequences, roughly 75% detected once. What was sequenced was lung tumor tissue. These receptors originate from a woman in her 70s with non-small cell lung cancer. The CDR3 runs from the conserved cysteine through the conserved F or W. Each record gives: V gene, D gene, clone size, J gene, CDR3 protein, CDR3 DNA. A D gene is named only where the DNA matches it firmly. Clone size appears in some rows only: once, few, many, or a class for an expanded clone.

V: TRBV29-1
D: .
size: .
J: TRBJ2-1
CDR3: CSVRLDSVSKQFF
DNA: TGCAGCGTTCGACTAGATTCCGTCAGTAAGCAGTTCTTC

V: TRBV5-1
D: .
size: .
J: TRBJ2-2
CDR3: CASSFTVNTGVLFF
DNA: TGCGCCAGCAGTTTTACAGTGAACACCGGGGTGCTGTTTTTT

V: TRBV6-1
D: .
size: once
J: TRBJ2-1
CDR3: CASSEPRGNEQFF
DNA: TGTGCCAGCAGCGAACCCCGCGGGAATGAGCAGTTCTTC

V: TRBV6-1
D: .
size: .
J: TRBJ2-1
CDR3: CATVRGPDNEQFF
DNA: TGTGCCACGGTCCGGGGGCCTGACAATGAGCAGTTCTTC

V: TRBV30
D: .
size: .
J: TRBJ1-1
CDR3: CVWERNTESFF
DNA: TGTGTCTGGGAGAGGAACACTGAATCTTTCTTT

V: TRBV6-5
D: TRBD1
size: .
J: TRBJ2-7
CDR3: CASLGQNTYELYF
DNA: TGTGCCAGCCTGGGACAGAACACCTACGAACTGTACTTC

V: TRBV29-1
D: .
size: .
J: TRBJ2-3
CDR3: CSVVPAGVPNTQYF
DNA: TGCAGCGTTGTACCGGCAGGGGTCCCAAATACGCAGTATTTC

V: TRBV24-1
D: TRBD2
size: many
J: TRBJ2-1
CDR3: CATSDLGGSSYNEQFF
DNA: TGTGCCACCAGTGATTTGGGCGGGAGCTCCTACAATGAGCAGTTCTTC

V: TRBV29-1
D: .
size: once
J: TRBJ2-7
CDR3: CSVRAGTSYEQCF
DNA: TGCAGCGTTAGGGCTGGCACCTCCTACGAGCAGTGCTTC

V: TRBV20-1
D: TRBD2
size: .
J: TRBJ2-7
CDR3: CSAVPGLAGGEFAYEQYF
DNA: TGCAGTGCTGTCCCGGGACTAGCGGGAGGAGAATTCGCCTACGAGCAGTACTTC

V: TRBV20-1
D: .
size: many
J: TRBJ1-2
CDR3: CSASEGTIYGYTF
DNA: TGCAGTGCTAGCGAGGGAACGATCTATGGCTACACCTTC

V: TRBV5-5
D: .
size: .
J: TRBJ1-5
CDR3: CDGSWAGTRSNQPQHF
DNA: TGTGACGGCAGCTGGGCCGGGACACGGAGCAATCAGCCCCAGCATTTT

V: TRBV10-2
D: TRBD2
size: few
J: TRBJ2-7
CDR3: CASSESGLAGGMQCF
DNA: TGCGCCAGCAGTGAATCCGGACTAGCGGGAGGGATGCAGTGCTTC

V: TRBV4-1
D: .
size: .
J: TRBJ2-3
CDR3: CTSSQDYDTHYF
DNA: TGCACCAGCAGTCAAGATTACGATACGCATTATTTT

V: TRBV11-3
D: .
size: medium-sized
J: TRBJ2-1
CDR3: CASSLDGNNEANEQFF
DNA: TGTGCCAGCAGCTTAGACGGGAACAATGAGGCGAATGAGCAGTTCTTC

V: TRBV4-1
D: .
size: .
J: TRBJ2-1
CDR3: CASSQDHRVSYDEQFF
DNA: TGCGCTAGCAGCCAAGACCACAGGGTGTCCTACGATGAGCAGTTCTTC

V: TRBV5-4
D: .
size: .
J: TRBJ2-1
CDR3: CASSLVGSYGQFF
DNA: TGTGCCAGCAGCTTGGTTGGTAGCTATGGGCAGTTCTTC

V: TRBV12-3/TRBV12-4
D: TRBD1
size: many
J: TRBJ1-2
CDR3: CASSSSGGGRDGYTF
DNA: TGTGCCAGCAGTTCATCAGGGGGCGGACGGGATGGCTACACCTTC

V: TRBV20-1
D: .
size: few
J: TRBJ1-6
CDR3: CSARDPRGSYNSPLHF
DNA: TGCAGTGCTAGAGACCCACGGGGGAGCTATAATTCACCCCTCCACTTT

V: TRBV29-1
D: TRBD2
size: .
J: TRBJ2-5
CDR3: CSVLGLAGLDGFQVTQNF
DNA: TGCAGCGTTTTGGGACTAGCAGGCCTCGATGGATTCCAAGTGACCCAGAACTTC

V: TRBV10-3
D: .
size: many
J: TRBJ2-7
CDR3: CAINTGDSYEQYF
DNA: TGTGCCATCAATACTGGGGACTCCTACGAGCAGTACTTC

V: TRBV6-5
D: TRBD2
size: .
J: TRBJ2-3
CDR3: CANSFQRDGRNTDAQYF
DNA: TGTGCCAACAGTTTCCAACGGGACGGGAGGAACACAGATGCGCAGTATTTT

V: TRBV10-3
D: .
size: .
J: TRBJ2-3
CDR3: CAISESVSIDMQYF
DNA: TGTGCCATCAGTGAGTCGGTGAGCATAGATATGCAGTATTTT

V: TRBV6-1
D: TRBD2
size: .
J: TRBJ2-1
CDR3: CASSDLHGGEHFF
DNA: TGTGCCAGCAGTGACTTGCATGGGGGGGAGCACTTCTTC

V: TRBV5-5
D: .
size: .
J: TRBJ2-2
CDR3: CASSLAKWAATRELFF
DNA: TGTGCAAGCAGTTTGGCCAAATGGGCAGCCACCAGGGAGCTGTTTTTT

V: TRBV5-1
D: .
size: many
J: TRBJ2-3
CDR3: CASGPTGYLGADTQYF
DNA: TGCGCCAGCGGACCAACGGGGTACTTGGGCGCAGATACGCAGTATTTT

V: TRBV4-1
D: TRBD1
size: .
J: TRBJ2-5
CDR3: CASSRGQEESQYF
DNA: TGCGCCAGCAGCCGCGGACAGGAGGAGAGCCAGTACTTC

V: TRBV4-2
D: .
size: .
J: TRBJ2-2
CDR3: CASSQDWAENTGKLFF
DNA: TGTGCCAGCAGCCAAGATTGGGCCGAGAACACCGGGAAGCTGTTTTTT